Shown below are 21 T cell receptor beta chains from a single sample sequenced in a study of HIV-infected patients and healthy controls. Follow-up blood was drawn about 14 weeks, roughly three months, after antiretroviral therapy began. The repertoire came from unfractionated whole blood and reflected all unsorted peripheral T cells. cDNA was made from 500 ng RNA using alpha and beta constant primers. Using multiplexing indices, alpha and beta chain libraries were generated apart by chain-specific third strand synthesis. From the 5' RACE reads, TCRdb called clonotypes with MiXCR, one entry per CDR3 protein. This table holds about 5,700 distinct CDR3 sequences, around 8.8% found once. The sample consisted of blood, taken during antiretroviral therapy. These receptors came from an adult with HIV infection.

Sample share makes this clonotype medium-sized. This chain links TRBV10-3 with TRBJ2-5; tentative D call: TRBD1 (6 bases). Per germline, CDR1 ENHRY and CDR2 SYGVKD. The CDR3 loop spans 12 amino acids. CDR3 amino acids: CAIGTPGGTQYF. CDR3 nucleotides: TGTGCTATCGGGACACCCGGCGGGACCCAGTACTTC.

This CDR3 reads CASSGRQGVVYGYTF. Here the CDR3 DNA reads TGTGCCAGCAGCGGACGACAGGGGGTCGTCTATGGCTACACCTTC. This chain uses TRBV9 with TRBJ1-2; 9 nucleotides agree with TRBD1. Trimming took 3 bases from V and 4 from J; bases not matched to a gene: 7. The germline gives CDR1 SGDLS, CDR2 YYNGEE. The CDR3 runs 15 residues.

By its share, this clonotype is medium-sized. CDR3 in DNA: TGTGCCAGCGGGAGACAGCCCTACGAGCAGTACTTC. This gives the protein CASGRQPYEQYF. The chain combines TRBV6-5 with TRBJ2-7, with D possibly being TRBD1 or TRBD2 (5 bases each). V was trimmed by 8 bases and J by 2 bases, leaving 10 bases between them. Germline loops: CDR1 MNHEY, CDR2 SVGAGI. CDR3 length equals 12 residues.

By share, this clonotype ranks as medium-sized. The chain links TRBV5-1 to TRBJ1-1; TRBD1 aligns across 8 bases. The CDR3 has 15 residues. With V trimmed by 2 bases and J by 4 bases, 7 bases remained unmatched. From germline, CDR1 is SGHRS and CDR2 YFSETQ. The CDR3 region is CASSFSGQALTEAFF. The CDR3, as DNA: TGCGCCAGCAGCTTTTCGGGACAGGCGCTCACTGAAGCTTTCTTT.

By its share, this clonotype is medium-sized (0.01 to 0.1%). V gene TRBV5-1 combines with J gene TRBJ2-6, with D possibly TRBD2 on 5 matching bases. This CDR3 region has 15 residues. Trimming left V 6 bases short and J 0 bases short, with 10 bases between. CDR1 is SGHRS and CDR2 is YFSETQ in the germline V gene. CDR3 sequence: CASTPGGSGANVLTF. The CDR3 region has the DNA TGCGCCAGCACCCCAGGAGGCTCTGGGGCCAACGTCCTGACTTTC.

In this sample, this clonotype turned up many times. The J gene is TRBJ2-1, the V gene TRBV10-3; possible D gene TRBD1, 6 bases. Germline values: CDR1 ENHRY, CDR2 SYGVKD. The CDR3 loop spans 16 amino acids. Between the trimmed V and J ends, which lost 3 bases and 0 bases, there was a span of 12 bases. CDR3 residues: CAISDRTARSYNEQFF. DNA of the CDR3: TGTGCCATCAGTGATAGGACAGCCCGCTCCTACAATGAGCAGTTCTTC.

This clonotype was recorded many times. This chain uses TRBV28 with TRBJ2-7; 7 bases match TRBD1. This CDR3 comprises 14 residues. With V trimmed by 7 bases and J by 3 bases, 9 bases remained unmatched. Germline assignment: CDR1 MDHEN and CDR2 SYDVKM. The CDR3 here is CASTIPDRSYEQYF. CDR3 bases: TGTGCCAGCACCATACCGGACAGGAGCTACGAGCAGTACTTC. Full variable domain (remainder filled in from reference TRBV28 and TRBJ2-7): DVKVTQSSRYLVKRTGEKVFLECVQDMDHENMFWYRQDPGLGLRLIYFSYDVKMKEKGDIPEGYSVSREKKERFSLILESASTNQTSMYLCASTIPDRSYEQYFGPGTRLTVT.

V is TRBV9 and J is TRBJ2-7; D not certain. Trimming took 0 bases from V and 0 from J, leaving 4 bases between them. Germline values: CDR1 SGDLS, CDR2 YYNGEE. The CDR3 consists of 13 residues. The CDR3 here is CASSVAGSYEQYF. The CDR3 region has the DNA TGTGCCAGCAGCGTAGCGGGCTCCTACGAGCAGTACTTC.

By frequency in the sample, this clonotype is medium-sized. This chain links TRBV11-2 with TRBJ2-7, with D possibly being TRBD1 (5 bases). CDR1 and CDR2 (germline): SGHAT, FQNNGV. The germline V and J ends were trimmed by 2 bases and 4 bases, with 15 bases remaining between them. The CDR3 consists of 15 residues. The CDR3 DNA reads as TGTGCCAGCAGCTTATTACTGGGGCCAGCGTACGAGCAGTACTTC. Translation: CASSLLLGPAYEQYF.

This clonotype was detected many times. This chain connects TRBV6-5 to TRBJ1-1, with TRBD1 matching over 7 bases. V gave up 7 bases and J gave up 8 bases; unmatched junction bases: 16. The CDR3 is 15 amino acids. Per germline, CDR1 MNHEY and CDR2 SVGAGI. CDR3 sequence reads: CASKQTTGALGEAFF. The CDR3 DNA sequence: TGTGCCAGCAAGCAGACAACAGGGGCGCTAGGGGAAGCTTTCTTT.

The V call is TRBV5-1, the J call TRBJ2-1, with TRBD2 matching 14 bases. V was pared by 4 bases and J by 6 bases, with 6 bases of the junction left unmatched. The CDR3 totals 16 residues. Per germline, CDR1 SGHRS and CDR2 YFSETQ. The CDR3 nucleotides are TGCGCCAGCAGCCCAGGGACTAGCGGGAGCGGCAATGAGCAGTTCTTC. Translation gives CASSPGTSGSGNEQFF.

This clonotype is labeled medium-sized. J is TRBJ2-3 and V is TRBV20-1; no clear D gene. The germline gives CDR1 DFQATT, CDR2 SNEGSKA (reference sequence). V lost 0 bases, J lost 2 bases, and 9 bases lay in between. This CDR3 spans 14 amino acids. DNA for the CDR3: TGCAGTGCTAGAGATATGGAGTACACAGATACGCAGTATTTT. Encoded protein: CSARDMEYTDTQYF.

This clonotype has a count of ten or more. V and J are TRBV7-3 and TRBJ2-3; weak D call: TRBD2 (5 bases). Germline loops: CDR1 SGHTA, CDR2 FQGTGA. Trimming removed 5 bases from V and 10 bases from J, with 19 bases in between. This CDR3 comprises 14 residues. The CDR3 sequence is CASSTQLGAESQYF. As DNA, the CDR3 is TGTGCCAGCAGCACCCAACTAGGAGCGGAGTCGCAGTATTTT.

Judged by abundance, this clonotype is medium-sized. Here the CDR3 DNA reads TGTGCCAGCAGTTTAACAGGGTTTAGCAATCAGCCCCAGCATTTT. Translating it yields CASSLTGFSNQPQHF. The chain combines TRBV28 with TRBJ1-5; TRBD1 is a possible D gene (6 bases). This CDR3 is 15 amino acids long. Between the trimmed V and J ends, which lost 2 bases and 0 bases, there was a span of 8 bases. CDR1 and CDR2 (germline): MDHEN, SYDVKM.

This CDR3 is CASREGLMKNIQYF. The CDR3 nucleotides are TGTGCCAGCCGAGAAGGCCTTATGAAAAACATTCAGTACTTC. The chain has TRBV6-5 and TRBJ2-4; no definite D call. Germline lookup yields CDR1 MNHEY and CDR2 SVGAGI. CDR3 length: 14 amino acids. Trimming left V 8 bases short and J 4 bases short, with 15 bases between.

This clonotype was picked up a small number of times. The CDR3 loop is CASSLAGGTVLQETQYF. The CDR3 nucleotides are TGTGCCAGCAGCTTGGCCGGGGGGACAGTTCTCCAAGAGACCCAGTACTTC. This rearrangement joins TRBV5-6 to TRBJ2-5; D possibly uses TRBD1 or TRBD2 (7 bases each). The germline gives CDR1 SGHDT, CDR2 YYEEEE. V was cut by 0 bases and J by 1 base, with 16 bases left in between. The CDR3 contains 17 residues. The variable domain in full, completed from reference TRBV5-6 and TRBJ2-5, reads DAGVTQSPTHLIKTRGQQVTLRCSPKSGHDTVSWYQQALGQGPQFIFQYYEEEERQRGNFPDRFSGHQFPNYSSELNVNALLLGDSALYLCASSLAGGTVLQETQYFGPGTRLLVL.

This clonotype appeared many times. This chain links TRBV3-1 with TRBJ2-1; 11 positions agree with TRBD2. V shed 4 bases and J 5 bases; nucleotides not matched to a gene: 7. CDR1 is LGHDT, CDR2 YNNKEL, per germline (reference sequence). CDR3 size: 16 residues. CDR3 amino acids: CASSRTSGSHHNEQFF. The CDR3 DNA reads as TGTGCCAGCAGCCGTACTAGCGGGAGTCATCACAATGAGCAGTTCTTC.

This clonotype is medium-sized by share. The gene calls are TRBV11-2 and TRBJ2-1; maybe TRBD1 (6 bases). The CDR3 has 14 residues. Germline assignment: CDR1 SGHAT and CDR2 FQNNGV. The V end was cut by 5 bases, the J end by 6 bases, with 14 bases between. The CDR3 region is CASSGNREPNEQFF. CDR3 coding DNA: TGTGCCAGCAGCGGAAACAGGGAACCCAATGAGCAGTTCTTC.

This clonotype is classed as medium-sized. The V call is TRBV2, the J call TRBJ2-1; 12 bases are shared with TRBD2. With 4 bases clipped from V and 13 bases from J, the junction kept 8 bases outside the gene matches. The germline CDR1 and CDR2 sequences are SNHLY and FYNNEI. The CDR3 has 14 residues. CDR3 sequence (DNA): TGTGCCAGCAGTGCCCTAGCGGGAGGGCCGGGCCAGTTCTTC. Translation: CASSALAGGPGQFF.

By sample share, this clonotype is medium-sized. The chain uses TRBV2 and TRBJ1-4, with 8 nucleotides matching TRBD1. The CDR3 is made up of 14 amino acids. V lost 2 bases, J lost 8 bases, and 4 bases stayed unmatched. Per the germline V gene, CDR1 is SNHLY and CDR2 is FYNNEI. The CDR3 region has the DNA TGTGCCAGCAGTGAAAGCAGGGGGCTAGAAAAACTGTTTTTT. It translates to CASSESRGLEKLFF.

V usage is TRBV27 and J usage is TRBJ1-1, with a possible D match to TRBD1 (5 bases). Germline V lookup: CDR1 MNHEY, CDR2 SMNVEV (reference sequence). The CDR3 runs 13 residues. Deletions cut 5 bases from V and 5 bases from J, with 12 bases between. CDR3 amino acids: CASSRQMGTEAFF. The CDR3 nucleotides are TGTGCCAGCAGTCGACAGATGGGAACTGAAGCTTTCTTT.